This entry lists 18 T cell receptor beta chains sequenced from one sample in a study of T cell repertoires in cytomegalovirus infection. TCRdb analysed the reads with MiXCR anew, one entry per CDR3 protein. In the table there are approximately 500,000 distinct CDR3 sequences, approximately 10% of which are singletons. Source material: PBMCs. All receptors come from a human donor in good health (CMV status not recorded). Some clones in this sample may be carry-over from other donors' samples.

As to this clonotype: A much larger clone lies a single base off, so this may be a read error. The chain uses TRBV6-1 and TRBJ1-2; D is ambiguous. The CDR3 length is 11 residues. The V end lost 2 bases, the J end lost 6 bases, and 4 bases lay between the germline ends. Per germline, CDR1 MNHNS and CDR2 SASEGT. CDR3 DNA sequence: TGTGCCAGCAGTGAATGGGATGGCTACACCTTC. As protein: CASSEWDGYTF.

V is TRBV5-1 and J is TRBJ2-7, with D possibly being TRBD1 (5 bases). Germline CDR1 reads SGHRS; CDR2 reads YFSETQ. V was trimmed by 0 bases and J by 3 bases, leaving 10 bases between them. There are 14 residues in the CDR3. CDR3 bases: TGCGCCAGCAGCTTGGACAGGTCCGACTACGAGCAGTACTTC. The encoded protein is CASSLDRSDYEQYF.

This clonotype was recorded many times. V and J are TRBV27 and TRBJ2-5, with 11 bases aligning to TRBD2. Germline V gene lookup returns CDR1 MNHEY and CDR2 SMNVEV (reference sequence). The CDR3 contains 14 residues. J lost 3 bases, V lost 7 bases, and 4 bases had no gene match. CDR3 DNA: TGTGCCAGCACCTCGGGACTAGCGGAAGAGACCCAGTACTTC. This gives the protein CASTSGLAEETQYF.

There are many counts of this clonotype. V gene TRBV7-2 combines with J gene TRBJ1-3, with 9 positions matching TRBD1. This CDR3 is 14 amino acids long. J was trimmed by 5 bases and V by 3 bases; bases with no gene match: 2. The germline gives CDR1 SGHTA, CDR2 FQGNSA. Written as DNA, the CDR3 is TGTGCCAGCAGCTTGGGGACAGGGAGAAACACCATATATTTT. Protein sequence: CASSLGTGRNTIYF.

The V call is TRBV12-3 or TRBV12-4, the J call TRBJ1-2; no reliable D call. Trimming cost V 2 bases and J 6 bases, with 13 bases left between them. This CDR3 spans 14 amino acids. The CDR3 reads CASSLPRLVDGYTF. In nucleotides, the CDR3 is TGTGCCAGCAGTTTACCGCGCCTAGTCGATGGCTACACCTTC.

This clonotype has a count of ten or more. V gene TRBV7-8 combines with J gene TRBJ2-2; 7 nucleotides line up with TRBD1. The J segment lost 1 base and the V segment lost 2 bases, leaving 7 bases of the junction unmatched. The CDR3 has 17 residues. The germline CDR1 and CDR2 sequences are SGHVS and FQNEAQ. CDR3 sequence (DNA): TGTGCCAGCAGCTTACCTGCCGGGACAGAGAACACCGGGGAGCTGTTTTTT. Amino acids: CASSLPAGTENTGELFF.

The gene calls are TRBV20-1 and TRBJ1-4, with D possibly matching TRBD1 (5 bases). The CDR3 extends over 13 amino acids. Trimming removed 5 bases at V and 2 bases at J, with 9 bases between. CDR1 and CDR2 from the germline V gene are DFQATT and SNEGSKA (reference sequence). CDR3 in amino acids: CSAGTDTNEKLFF. The CDR3 region has the DNA TGCAGTGCTGGGACGGACACTAATGAAAAACTGTTTTTT.

This clonotype was observed a few times. The chain recombines TRBV9 with TRBJ1-1, with a weak D call TRBD1 (6 bases). CDR1 and CDR2 (germline): SGDLS, YYNGEE. The CDR3 has 16 amino acids. V lost 4 bases and J lost 1, with 17 bases in between. CDR3 amino acids: CASSPGPGAWNTEAFF. The CDR3 region has the DNA TGTGCCAGCAGCCCCGGACCAGGGGCCTGGAACACTGAAGCTTTCTTT.

This clonotype has only a few counts. The chain carries TRBV20-1 and TRBJ2-2; D unresolved. V lost 0 bases, J lost 3 bases, and 14 bases lay in between. The CDR3 has 16 amino acids. Germline values: CDR1 DFQATT, CDR2 SNEGSKA (reference sequence). CDR3 coding DNA: TGCAGTGCTAGAGAAGAATGGCGGACCTACACCGGGGAGCTGTTTTTT. Translation gives CSAREEWRTYTGELFF.

This clonotype has a count of ten or more. This chain links TRBV7-3 with TRBJ2-1; perhaps TRBD2 as D (6 bases). Germline CDR1 is SGHTA and CDR2 is FQGTGA. This CDR3 has 14 residues. Trimming left V 3 bases short and J 6 bases short, with 12 bases between. In DNA form, the CDR3 reads TGTGCCAGCAGCTTGACTAGTAAGGTCAATGAGCAGTTCTTC. Translation gives CASSLTSKVNEQFF. Looking up the rest from reference TRBV7-3 and TRBJ2-1 gives the full variable domain: GAGVSQTPSNKVTEKGKYVELRCDPISGHTALYWYRQSLGQGPEFLIYFQGTGAADDSGLPNDRFFAVRPEGSVSTLKIQRTERGDSAVYLCASSLTSKVNEQFFGPGTRLTVL.

The sample holds many counts of this clonotype. The V gene is TRBV7-6, the J gene TRBJ2-2; a weak D match, TRBD2 (6 bases). Per the germline V gene, CDR1 is SGHVS and CDR2 is FNYEAQ. The V end lost 1 base, the J end lost 6 bases, and 21 bases lay between the germline ends. The CDR3 has 18 residues. In DNA form, the CDR3 reads TGTGCCAGCAGCTTAGACCCGAGGGCTAGCGACACGGCCGGGGAGCTGTTTTTT. This translates into CASSLDPRASDTAGELFF.

This clonotype appeared many times. The chain is built from TRBV5-6 and TRBJ1-2; D gene uncertain. Germline CDR1 reads SGHDT; CDR2 reads YYEEEE. This CDR3 spans 13 amino acids. The V end was cut by 4 bases, the J end by 5 bases, with 12 bases between. The CDR3 loop reads CASSPRWDYGYTF. The CDR3 DNA reads TGTGCCAGCAGCCCCCGGTGGGATTATGGCTACACCTTC.

This clonotype showed up many times. The chain's CDR3 is CASSVAGGGQGKGYTF. CDR3 nucleotides: TGTGCCAGCAGCGTAGCGGGAGGGGGACAGGGAAAAGGCTACACCTTC. This sequence joins TRBV9 and TRBJ1-2, with 9 nucleotides matching TRBD1. The V gene end was trimmed by 0 bases and the J gene end by 8 bases; junction bases not matched to a gene: 11. CDR3 length equals 16 residues. Germline CDR1 is SGDLS and CDR2 is YYNGEE.

This clonotype was counted at least ten times. The chain uses TRBV11-2 and TRBJ1-6; 9 nucleotides align to TRBD1. Germline trimming cut 5 bases from V and 8 bases from J; bases unmatched to any gene: 4. This CDR3 region has 14 residues. The germline V gene encodes CDR1 SGHAT and CDR2 FQNNGV. CDR3 region: CASSPGTGYSPLHF. Here the CDR3 DNA reads TGTGCCAGCAGCCCCGGGACAGGGTATTCACCCCTCCACTTT. The full variable domain, rest sourced from reference TRBV11-2 and TRBJ1-6, is EAGVAQSPRYKIIEKRQSVAFWCNPISGHATLYWYQQILGQGPKLLIQFQNNGVVDDSQLPKDRFSAERLKGVDSTLKIQPAKLEDSAVYLCASSPGTGYSPLHFGNGTRLTVT.

At least ten counts were recorded for this clonotype. This chain joins TRBV7-9 and TRBJ1-1; D gene ambiguous. This CDR3 is built from 13 residues. The germline V and J ends were trimmed by 2 bases and 6 bases, with 10 bases remaining between them. In germline, CDR1 is SEHNR, CDR2 FQNEAQ (reference sequence). The CDR3 protein is CASSLRERSEAFF. The CDR3 DNA follows: TGTGCCAGCAGCTTACGGGAGAGGTCTGAAGCTTTCTTT.

Ten or more counts support this clonotype. The chain links TRBV12-3 or TRBV12-4 to TRBJ1-5; 9 bases map to TRBD1. Trimming removed 7 bases from V and 1 base from J; junction bases left unmatched: 5. CDR3 size: 15 residues. The chain's CDR3 is CASTSTGGSNQPQHF. For the CDR3, the DNA is TGTGCCAGCACCTCGACAGGGGGAAGCAATCAGCCCCAGCATTTT.

The CDR3 DNA reads TGTGCCTGGAGCCCGCCTAGCGGGAGAAGCTACGAGCAGTACTTC. This codes for CAWSPPSGRSYEQYF. This sequence joins TRBV30 and TRBJ2-7, with 10 bases fitting TRBD2. This CDR3 is built from 15 residues. V lost 3 bases to trimming and J lost 3 bases; unmatched junction nucleotides: 8. CDR1 and CDR2 from the germline V gene are GTSNPN and SVGIG (reference sequence).

This clonotype was detected only a few times. The V gene is TRBV3-1, the J gene TRBJ1-2; the D gene is possibly TRBD1 (5 bases). Germline V gives CDR1 LGHDT, CDR2 YNNKEL (reference sequence). The CDR3 is 11 amino acids. The germline V and J ends were trimmed by 5 bases and 8 bases, with 9 bases remaining between them. CDR3 in DNA: TGTGCCAGCAGCAGTACAGGAGGCTACACCTTC. Its protein product is CASSSTGGYTF.